This paragraph covers one T cell receptor (beta chain) sequence. The target antigen is unknown. The entry originates in a study of cytomegalovirus exposure and HLA in healthy donors. Study findings and constraints: Later analysis placed DRB1 highest and HLA-C lowest in TCR association rates, which differed by HLA locus.

Researchers ran the PCR with 60 Vbeta and 13 Jbeta primers. TCRdb's copy holds only in-frame clones and misses some; the assay was immunoSEQ multiplex PCR. Of some 150,000 clones listed, 60% to 80% are singletons. Donors in the study were healthy people who gave bone marrow. Germline CDR1 ENHRY, CDR2 SYGVKD. Deletions cut 4 bases from V and 0 bases from J, with 16 bases between. The CDR3 spans 17 residues. The sample consisted of PBMCs. This chain links TRBV10-3 with TRBJ2-4; D may be TRBD2 (6 bases). This TCR derives from a male donor in good health and CMV-seronegative. CDR3 nucleotides: TGTGCCATCAGTGGGGGTAGCGGAGGCCTAGCCAAAAACATTCAGTACTTC. The encoded protein is CAISGGSGGLAKNIQYF.